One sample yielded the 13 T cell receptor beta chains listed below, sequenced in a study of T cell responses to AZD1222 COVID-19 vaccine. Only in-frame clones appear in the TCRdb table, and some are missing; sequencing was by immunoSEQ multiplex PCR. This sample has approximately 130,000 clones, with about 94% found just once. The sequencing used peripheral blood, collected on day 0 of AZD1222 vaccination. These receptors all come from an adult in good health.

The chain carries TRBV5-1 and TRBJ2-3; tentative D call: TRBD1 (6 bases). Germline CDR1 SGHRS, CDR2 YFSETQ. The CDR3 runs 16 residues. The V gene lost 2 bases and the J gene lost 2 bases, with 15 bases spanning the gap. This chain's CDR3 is CASSLRGHLTTDTQYF. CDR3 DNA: TGCGCCAGCAGCTTAAGGGGACACCTCACCACAGATACGCAGTATTTT.

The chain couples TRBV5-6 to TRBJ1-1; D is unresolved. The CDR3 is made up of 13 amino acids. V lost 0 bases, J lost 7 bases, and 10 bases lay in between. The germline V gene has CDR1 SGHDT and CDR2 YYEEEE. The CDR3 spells CASSLVVSREAFF. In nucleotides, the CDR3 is TGTGCCAGCAGCTTGGTAGTCAGCCGTGAAGCTTTCTTT.

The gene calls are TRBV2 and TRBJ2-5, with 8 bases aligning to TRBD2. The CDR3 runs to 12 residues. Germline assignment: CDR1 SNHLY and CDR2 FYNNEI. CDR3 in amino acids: CATAGAQETQYF. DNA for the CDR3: TGTGCGACAGCGGGGGCGCAAGAGACCCAGTACTTC.

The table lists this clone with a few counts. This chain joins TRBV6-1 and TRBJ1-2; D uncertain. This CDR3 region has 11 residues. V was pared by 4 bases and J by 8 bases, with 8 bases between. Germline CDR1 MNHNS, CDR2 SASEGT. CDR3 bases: TGTGCCAGCAGTGCCGAATCGGGCTACACCTTC. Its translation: CASSAESGYTF.

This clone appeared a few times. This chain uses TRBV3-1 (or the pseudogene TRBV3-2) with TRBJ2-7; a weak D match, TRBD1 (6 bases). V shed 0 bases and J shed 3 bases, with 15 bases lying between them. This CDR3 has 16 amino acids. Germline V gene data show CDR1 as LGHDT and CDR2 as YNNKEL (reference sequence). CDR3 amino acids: CASSQDQTGRYYEQYF. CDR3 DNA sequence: TGTGCCAGCAGCCAAGATCAAACAGGGAGATACTACGAGCAGTACTTC.

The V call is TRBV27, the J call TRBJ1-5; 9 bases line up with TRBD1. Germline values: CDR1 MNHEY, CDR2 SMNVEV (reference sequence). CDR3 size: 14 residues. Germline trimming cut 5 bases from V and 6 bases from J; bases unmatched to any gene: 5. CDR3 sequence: CASSPDRGSQPQHF. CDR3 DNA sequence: TGTGCCAGCAGTCCCGACAGGGGGAGTCAGCCCCAGCATTTT.

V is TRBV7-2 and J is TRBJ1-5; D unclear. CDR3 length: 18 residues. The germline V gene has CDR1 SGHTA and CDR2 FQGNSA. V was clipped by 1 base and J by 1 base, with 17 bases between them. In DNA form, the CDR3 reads TGTGCCAGCAGCTTAGGATGGGTAGGGTTAGGAAGCAATCAGCCCCAGCATTTT. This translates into CASSLGWVGLGSNQPQHF.

In DNA form, the CDR3 reads TGTGCCAGCAGTTACGGGGGGGCCGGGGCAGATACGCAGTATTTT. It specifies CASSYGGAGADTQYF. The J gene is TRBJ2-3, the V gene TRBV6-5, with D possibly being TRBD2 (7 bases). V was pared by 2 bases and J by 4 bases, with 13 bases between. CDR3 length: 15 residues. In germline, CDR1 is MNHEY, CDR2 SVGAGI.

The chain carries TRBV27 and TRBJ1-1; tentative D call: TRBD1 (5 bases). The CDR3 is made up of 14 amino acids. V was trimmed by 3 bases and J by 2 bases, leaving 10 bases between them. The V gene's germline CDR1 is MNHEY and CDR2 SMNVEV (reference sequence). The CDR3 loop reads CASSFRGGNTEAFF. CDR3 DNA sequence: TGTGCCAGCAGTTTTCGGGGGGGAAACACTGAAGCTTTCTTT.

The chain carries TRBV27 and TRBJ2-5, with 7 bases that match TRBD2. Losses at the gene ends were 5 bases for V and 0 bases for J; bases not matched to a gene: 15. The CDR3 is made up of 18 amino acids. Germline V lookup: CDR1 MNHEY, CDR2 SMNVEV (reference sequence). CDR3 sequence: CASSPARTSVPYQETQYF. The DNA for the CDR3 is TGTGCCAGCAGTCCAGCCCGAACTAGCGTTCCGTACCAAGAGACCCAGTACTTC.

DNA of the CDR3: TGTGCCAGCAGCGTACAGGGGGCAGATACGCAGTATTTT. The encoded protein is CASSVQGADTQYF. The V gene is TRBV11-2, the J gene TRBJ2-3; 8 nucleotides match TRBD1. Per the germline V gene, CDR1 is SGHAT and CDR2 is FQNNGV. V shed 5 bases and J 4 bases; nucleotides not matched to a gene: 2. There are 13 residues in the CDR3.

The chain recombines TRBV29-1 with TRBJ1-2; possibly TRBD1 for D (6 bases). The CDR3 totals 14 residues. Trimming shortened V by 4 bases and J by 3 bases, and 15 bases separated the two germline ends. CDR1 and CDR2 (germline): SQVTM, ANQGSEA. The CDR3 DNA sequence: TGCAGCGTTGGATCTGGTCCAGGGGACTATGGCTACACCTTC. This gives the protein CSVGSGPGDYGYTF.

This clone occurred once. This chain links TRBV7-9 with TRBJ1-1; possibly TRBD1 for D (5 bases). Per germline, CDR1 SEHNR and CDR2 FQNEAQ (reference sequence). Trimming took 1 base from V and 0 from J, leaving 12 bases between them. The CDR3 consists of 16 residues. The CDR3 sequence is CASSLGGRYMNTEAFF. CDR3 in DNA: TGTGCCAGCAGCTTAGGGGGCAGATACATGAACACTGAAGCTTTCTTT.